Listed here is a single TCR beta chain. Its antigen is currently unknown. This sample was included in a study of blood T cells in healthy people across ages. Alongside a J-beta primer mix, a sample-barcoded 5' primer served in a second PCR lasting about 7 to 12 cycles. Via MiXCR, TCRdb re-called the 5' RACE reads, giving one row per CDR3 protein. The repertoire holds roughly 2 million distinct CDR3 sequences, with approximately 50% as singletons. The CDR3 has 13 residues. CDR1 SNHLY and CDR2 FYNNEI come from the germline V gene. The V end was cut by 10 bases, the J end by 13 bases, with 26 bases between. Study-wide findings and caveats: Estimates drawn from one million T cells were deemed to understate diversity.

The sequenced sample consisted of blood. The TCR sequence derives from a middle-aged woman in good health. This chain uses TRBV2 with TRBJ2-7, with D possibly being TRBD1 or TRBD2 (6 bases each). In DNA form, the CDR3 reads TGTGCCAACAACCGGGGGCCCGGACAGACCCATTACTTC. Encoded protein: CANNRGPGQTHYF.